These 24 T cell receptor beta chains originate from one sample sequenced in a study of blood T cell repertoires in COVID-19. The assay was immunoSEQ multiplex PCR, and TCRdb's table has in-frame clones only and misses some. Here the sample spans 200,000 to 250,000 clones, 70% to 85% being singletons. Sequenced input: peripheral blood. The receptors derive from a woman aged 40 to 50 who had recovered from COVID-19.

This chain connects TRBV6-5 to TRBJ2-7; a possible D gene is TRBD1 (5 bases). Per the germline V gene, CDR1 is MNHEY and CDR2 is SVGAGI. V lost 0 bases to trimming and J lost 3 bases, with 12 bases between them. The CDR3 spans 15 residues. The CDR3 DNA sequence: TGTGCCAGCAGTTACTCGCCAGGGATTTTCTACGAGCAGTACTTC. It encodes CASSYSPGIFYEQYF.

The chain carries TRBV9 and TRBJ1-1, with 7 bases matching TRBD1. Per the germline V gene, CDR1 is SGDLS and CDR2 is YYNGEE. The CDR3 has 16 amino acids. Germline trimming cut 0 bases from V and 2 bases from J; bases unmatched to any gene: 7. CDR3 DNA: TGTGCCAGCAGCGTAGTACGGGACAGTTATAACACTGAAGCTTTCTTT. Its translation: CASSVVRDSYNTEAFF.

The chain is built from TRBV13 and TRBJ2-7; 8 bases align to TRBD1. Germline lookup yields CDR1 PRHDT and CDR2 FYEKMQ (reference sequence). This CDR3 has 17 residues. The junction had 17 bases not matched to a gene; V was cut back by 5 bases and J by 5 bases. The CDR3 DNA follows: TGTGCCAGCAGCCTCTGGGCCGGGACAGGAACGGAAAACGAGCAGTACTTC. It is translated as CASSLWAGTGTENEQYF.

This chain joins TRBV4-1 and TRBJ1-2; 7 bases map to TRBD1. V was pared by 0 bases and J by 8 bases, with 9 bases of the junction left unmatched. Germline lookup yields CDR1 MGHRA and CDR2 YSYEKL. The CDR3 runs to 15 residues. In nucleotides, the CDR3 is TGCGCCAGCAGCCAAGATCCAGACAGGGCGGAAGGCTACACCTTC. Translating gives CASSQDPDRAEGYTF.

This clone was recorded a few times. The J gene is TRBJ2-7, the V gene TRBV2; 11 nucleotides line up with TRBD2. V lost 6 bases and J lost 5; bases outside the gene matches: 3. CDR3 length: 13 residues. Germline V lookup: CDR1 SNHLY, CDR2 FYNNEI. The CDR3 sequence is CASSEGLADEQYF. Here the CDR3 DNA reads TGTGCCAGCAGCGAGGGACTAGCGGACGAGCAGTACTTC.

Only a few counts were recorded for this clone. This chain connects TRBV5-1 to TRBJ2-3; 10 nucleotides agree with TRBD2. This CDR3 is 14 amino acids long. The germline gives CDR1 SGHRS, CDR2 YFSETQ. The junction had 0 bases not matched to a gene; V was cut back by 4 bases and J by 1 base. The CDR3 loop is CASSTSGGTDTQYF. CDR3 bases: TGCGCCAGCAGCACTAGCGGGGGCACAGATACGCAGTATTTT.

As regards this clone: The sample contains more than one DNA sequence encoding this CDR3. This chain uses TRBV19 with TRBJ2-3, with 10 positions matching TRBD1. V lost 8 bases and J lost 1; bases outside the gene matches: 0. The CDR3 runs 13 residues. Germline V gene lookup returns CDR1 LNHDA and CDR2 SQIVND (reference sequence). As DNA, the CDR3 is TGTGCCAGTGGGACAGGGGGCACAGATACGCAGTATTTT. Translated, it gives CASGTGGTDTQYF. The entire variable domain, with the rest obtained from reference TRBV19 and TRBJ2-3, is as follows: DGGITQSPKYLFRKEGQNVTLSCEQNLNHDAMYWYRQDPGQGLRLIYYSQIVNDFQKGDIAEGYSVSREKKESFPLTVTSAQKNPTAFYLCASGTGGTDTQYFGPGTRLTVL.

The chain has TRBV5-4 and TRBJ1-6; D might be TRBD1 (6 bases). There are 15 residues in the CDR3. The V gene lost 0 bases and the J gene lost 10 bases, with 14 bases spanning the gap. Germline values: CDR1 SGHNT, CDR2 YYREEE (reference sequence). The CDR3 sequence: CASSLESGVGSPLHF. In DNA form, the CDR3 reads TGTGCCAGCAGCTTGGAGTCAGGGGTCGGGTCACCCCTCCACTTT.

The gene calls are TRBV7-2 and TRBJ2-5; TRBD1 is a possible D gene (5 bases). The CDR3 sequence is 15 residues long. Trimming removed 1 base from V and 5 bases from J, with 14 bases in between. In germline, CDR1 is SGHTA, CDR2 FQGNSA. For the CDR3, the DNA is TGTGCCAGCAGCTTAGATCTCCAGGGCAGCGAGACCCAGTACTTC. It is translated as CASSLDLQGSETQYF.

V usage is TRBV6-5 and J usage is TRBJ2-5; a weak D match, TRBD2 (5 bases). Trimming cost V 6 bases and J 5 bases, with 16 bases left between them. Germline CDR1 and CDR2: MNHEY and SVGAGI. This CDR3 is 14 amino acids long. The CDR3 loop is CASSTPVGGETQYF. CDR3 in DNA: TGTGCCAGCAGCACGCCTGTAGGCGGGGAGACCCAGTACTTC.

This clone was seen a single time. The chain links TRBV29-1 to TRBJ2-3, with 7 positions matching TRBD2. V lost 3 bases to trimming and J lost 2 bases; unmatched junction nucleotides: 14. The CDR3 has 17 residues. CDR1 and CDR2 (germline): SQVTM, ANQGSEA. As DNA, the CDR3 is TGCAGCGTTGAGGGTTGGTGGACTAGGGAGACCACAGATACGCAGTATTTT. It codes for CSVEGWWTRETTDTQYF.

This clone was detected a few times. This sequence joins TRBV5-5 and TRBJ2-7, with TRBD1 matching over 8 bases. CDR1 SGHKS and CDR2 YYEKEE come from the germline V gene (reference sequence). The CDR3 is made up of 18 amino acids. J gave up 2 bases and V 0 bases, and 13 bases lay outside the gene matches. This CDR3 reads CASSLGRQGATITYEQYF. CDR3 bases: TGTGCCAGCAGCTTGGGGAGGCAGGGGGCCACCATAACCTACGAGCAGTACTTC.

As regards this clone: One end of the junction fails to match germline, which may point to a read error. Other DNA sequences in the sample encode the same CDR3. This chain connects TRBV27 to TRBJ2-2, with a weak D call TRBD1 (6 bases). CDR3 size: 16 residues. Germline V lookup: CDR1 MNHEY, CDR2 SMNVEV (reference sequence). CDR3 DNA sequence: TGTGCCAGCAGTAAAAGAAGGGGGTCGGGCACCGGAGAGCTGTTTTTT. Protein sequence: CASSKRRGSGTGELFF.

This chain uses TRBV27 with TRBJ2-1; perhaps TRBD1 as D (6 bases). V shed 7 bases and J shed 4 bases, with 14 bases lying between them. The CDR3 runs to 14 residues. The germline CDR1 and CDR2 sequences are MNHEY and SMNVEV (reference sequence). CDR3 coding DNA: TGTGCCAGCAAGCCAGGGGCAAGTTACAATGAGCAGTTCTTC. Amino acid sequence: CASKPGASYNEQFF.

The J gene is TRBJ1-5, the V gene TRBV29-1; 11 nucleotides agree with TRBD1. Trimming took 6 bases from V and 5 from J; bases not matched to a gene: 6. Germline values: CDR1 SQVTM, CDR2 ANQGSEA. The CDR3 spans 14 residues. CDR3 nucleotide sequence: TGCAGCGTGAGGGAGGGACAGGGGGATCAGCCCCAGCATTTT. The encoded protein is CSVREGQGDQPQHF.

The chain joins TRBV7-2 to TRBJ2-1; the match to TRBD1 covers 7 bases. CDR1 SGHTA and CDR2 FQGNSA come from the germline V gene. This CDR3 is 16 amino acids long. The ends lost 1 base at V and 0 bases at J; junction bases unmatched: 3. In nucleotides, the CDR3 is TGTGCCAGCAGCTTAGACAGGGGAATCTCCTACAATGAGCAGTTCTTC. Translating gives CASSLDRGISYNEQFF.

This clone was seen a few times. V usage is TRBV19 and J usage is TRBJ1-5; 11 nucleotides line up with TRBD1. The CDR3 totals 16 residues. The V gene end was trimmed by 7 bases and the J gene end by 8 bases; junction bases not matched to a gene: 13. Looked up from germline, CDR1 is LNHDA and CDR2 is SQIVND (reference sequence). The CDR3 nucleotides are TGTGCCAGTACCACTGGGACAGGGGGGTTCGTTAAGCCCCAGCATTTT. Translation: CASTTGTGGFVKPQHF.

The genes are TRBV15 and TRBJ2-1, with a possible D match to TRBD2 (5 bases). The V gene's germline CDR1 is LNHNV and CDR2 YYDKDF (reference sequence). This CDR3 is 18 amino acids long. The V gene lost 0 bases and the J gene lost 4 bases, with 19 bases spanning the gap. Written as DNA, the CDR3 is TGTGCCACCAGCAGAGATCCGGGGTCCCTAATCAGATACAATGAGCAGTTCTTC. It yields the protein CATSRDPGSLIRYNEQFF. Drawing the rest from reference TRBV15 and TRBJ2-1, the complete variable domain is DAMVIQNPRYQVTQFGKPVTLSCSQTLNHNVMYWYQQKSSQAPKLLFHYYDKDFNNEADTPDNFQSRRPNTSFCFLDIRSPGLGDTAMYLCATSRDPGSLIRYNEQFFGPGTRLTVL.

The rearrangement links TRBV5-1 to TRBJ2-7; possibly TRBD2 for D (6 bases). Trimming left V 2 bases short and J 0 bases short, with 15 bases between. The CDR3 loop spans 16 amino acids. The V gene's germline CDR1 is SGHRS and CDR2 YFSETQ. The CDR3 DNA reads TGCGCCAGCAGCTTAAGATCGGGACTCCCCTCCTACGAGCAGTACTTC. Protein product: CASSLRSGLPSYEQYF. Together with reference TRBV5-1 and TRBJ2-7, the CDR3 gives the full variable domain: KAGVTQTPRYLIKTRGQQVTLSCSPISGHRSVSWYQQTPGQGLQFLFEYFSETQRNKGNFPGRFSGRQFSNSRSEMNVSTLELGDSALYLCASSLRSGLPSYEQYFGPGTRLTVT.

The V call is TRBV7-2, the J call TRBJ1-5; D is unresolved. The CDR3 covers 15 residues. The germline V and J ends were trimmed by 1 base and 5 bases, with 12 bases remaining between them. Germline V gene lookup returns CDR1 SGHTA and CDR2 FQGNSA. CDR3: CASSLGAPKDQPQHF. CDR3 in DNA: TGTGCCAGCAGCTTAGGGGCTCCGAAAGATCAGCCCCAGCATTTT.

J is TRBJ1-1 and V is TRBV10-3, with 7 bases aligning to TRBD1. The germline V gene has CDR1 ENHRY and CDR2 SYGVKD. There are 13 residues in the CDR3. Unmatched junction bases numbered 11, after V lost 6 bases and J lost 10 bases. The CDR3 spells CAIRGQAQGGAFF. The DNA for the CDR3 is TGTGCCATCAGAGGACAGGCCCAGGGTGGAGCTTTCTTT.

CDR3 sequence (DNA): TGTGCCAGCAGTTACTCGAATCAGGGGGCGGATTCACCCCTCCACTTT. Translation: CASSYSNQGADSPLHF. This chain links TRBV6-5 with TRBJ1-6; 8 positions match TRBD1. The germline V gene has CDR1 MNHEY and CDR2 SVGAGI. This CDR3 comprises 16 residues. Losses at the gene ends were 0 bases for V and 8 bases for J; bases not matched to a gene: 6.

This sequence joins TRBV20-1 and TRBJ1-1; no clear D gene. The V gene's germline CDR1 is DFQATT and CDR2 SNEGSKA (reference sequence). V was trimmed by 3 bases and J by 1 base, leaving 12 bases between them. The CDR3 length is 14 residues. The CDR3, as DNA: TGCAGTGCTAGTTCCTCTAATACGAACACTGAAGCTTTCTTT. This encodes CSASSSNTNTEAFF.

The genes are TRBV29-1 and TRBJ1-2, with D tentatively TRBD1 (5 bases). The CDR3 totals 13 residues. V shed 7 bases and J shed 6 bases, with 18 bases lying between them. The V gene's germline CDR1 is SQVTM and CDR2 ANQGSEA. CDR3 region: CSAIQGLSDGYTF. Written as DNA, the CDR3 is TGCAGCGCTATCCAGGGCCTATCGGATGGCTACACCTTC.